Listed here are 27 T cell receptor beta chains from one sample, sequenced in a study of cytomegalovirus exposure and HLA in healthy donors. The PCR ran on 60 Vbeta and 13 Jbeta primers. Sequencing was performed with immunoSEQ multiplex PCR; in TCRdb, only in-frame clones are kept and a portion is missing. The sample has 80,000 or so clones; around 75% are singletons. The sequenced material came from PBMCs. Receptors were obtained from a woman between 40 and 55 years old in good health and CMV-seronegative.

This chain connects TRBV18 to TRBJ2-5; 10 nucleotides align to TRBD2. CDR3 length: 15 amino acids. From germline, CDR1 is KGHSH and CDR2 LQKENI. V was clipped by 3 bases and J by 5 bases; unmatched bases: 6. CDR3 bases: TGTGCCAGCTCACCGGATTTGACTAGCGGGGAGACCCAGTACTTC. Translating it yields CASSPDLTSGETQYF.

The chain combines TRBV29-1 with TRBJ2-7; the match to TRBD2 covers 7 bases. The length of the CDR3 is 14 residues. Germline-derived CDR1 and CDR2 are SQVTM and ANQGSEA. V lost 7 bases, J lost 5 bases, and 14 bases stayed unmatched. The CDR3 DNA reads TGCAGCGCAGTGGTGGGGGGGGGAGGAAACGAGCAGTACTTC. Protein product: CSAVVGGGGNEQYF.

The J gene is TRBJ1-2, the V gene TRBV2; the D gene is possibly TRBD1 (5 bases). Germline V gene data show CDR1 as SNHLY and CDR2 as FYNNEI. With 8 bases removed from V and 3 bases from J, the gap between germline ends came to 10 bases. The CDR3 extends over 12 amino acids. The CDR3 region is CASGGAYYGYTF. In DNA form, the CDR3 reads TGTGCCAGCGGAGGGGCGTACTATGGCTACACCTTC.

This clone turned up a few times. The chain is built from TRBV6-4 and TRBJ1-1; 9 bases map to TRBD1. The CDR3 length is 14 residues. Per germline, CDR1 MRHNA and CDR2 SNTAGT. V shed 2 bases, J shed 5 bases, and the junction held 3 bases outside the gene matches. The CDR3: CASSDGTGMTEAFF. CDR3 bases: TGTGCCAGCAGTGACGGGACAGGGATGACTGAAGCTTTCTTT.

The gene calls are TRBV13 and TRBJ1-1, with D possibly TRBD1 on 5 matching bases. Germline V gene data show CDR1 as PRHDT and CDR2 as FYEKMQ (reference sequence). V lost 4 bases, J lost 0 bases, and 12 bases lay in between. The CDR3 length is 15 residues. DNA of the CDR3: TGTGCCAGCAGCTATCTGGACACCTTGAACACTGAAGCTTTCTTT. Translated: CASSYLDTLNTEAFF.

This chain joins TRBV19 and TRBJ2-3; D gene unclear. From germline, CDR1 is LNHDA and CDR2 SQIVND (reference sequence). Deletions cut 4 bases from V and 2 bases from J, with 10 bases between. This CDR3 is 14 amino acids long. The CDR3 DNA reads TGTGCCAGTAGTAGACCTGGGCCCACAGATACGCAGTATTTT. It yields the protein CASSRPGPTDTQYF.

The V and J genes are TRBV6-1 and TRBJ1-2; D is possibly TRBD1 (6 bases). This CDR3 is built from 13 residues. Germline V lookup: CDR1 MNHNS, CDR2 SASEGT. The V and J ends lost 5 bases and 4 bases respectively, with 11 bases between them. This CDR3 reads CASSPGATYGYTF. CDR3 DNA: TGTGCCAGCAGTCCAGGGGCAACCTATGGCTACACCTTC.

The chain uses TRBV30 and TRBJ1-2; TRBD1 matches at 8 bases. The length of the CDR3 is 13 residues. Germline V gives CDR1 GTSNPN, CDR2 SVGIG (reference sequence). Germline trimming cut 4 bases from V and 4 bases from J; bases unmatched to any gene: 5. The CDR3 bases are TGTGCCTGGATGAGGGACAGGCCCTATGGCTACACCTTC. It specifies CAWMRDRPYGYTF.

The genes are TRBV28 and TRBJ2-1; D not resolved. CDR1 is MDHEN and CDR2 is SYDVKM in the germline V gene. Trimming stripped 3 bases from V and 5 bases from J, with 8 bases between. This CDR3 has 13 amino acids. CDR3 in DNA: TGTGCCAGCAGTTTCAGGCCTGACAATGAGCAGTTCTTC. Protein sequence: CASSFRPDNEQFF.

This chain joins TRBV18 and TRBJ1-5; tentative D call: TRBD1 (5 bases). Germline loops: CDR1 KGHSH, CDR2 LQKENI. The V and J ends lost 3 bases and 5 bases respectively, with 14 bases between them. The CDR3 has 15 residues. The CDR3, as DNA: TGTGCCAGCTCACCCAATACAGGCTATGATCAGCCCCAGCATTTT. It translates to CASSPNTGYDQPQHF.

This clone occurred once. This sequence joins TRBV4-2 and TRBJ2-7, with D possibly TRBD1 on 5 matching bases. The germline gives CDR1 LGHNA, CDR2 YNFKEQ. V dropped 1 base and J dropped 6 bases, with 13 bases sitting between them. The CDR3 is made up of 14 amino acids. CDR3 sequence reads: CASSQVGASTEQYF. The CDR3 bases are TGTGCCAGCAGCCAAGTTGGGGCGTCTACCGAGCAGTACTTC.

This chain links TRBV4-1 with TRBJ2-2, with 12 nucleotides matching TRBD2. The CDR3 runs to 14 residues. The germline V gene encodes CDR1 MGHRA and CDR2 YSYEKL. Losses at the gene ends were 4 bases for V and 8 bases for J; bases not matched to a gene: 2. The CDR3 nucleotides read TGCGCCAGCAGCCTCGGGACTAGCGGGGGGGAGCTGTTTTTT. It encodes CASSLGTSGGELFF.

About this clone: The same CDR3 is also encoded by other DNA sequences in this sample. The chain recombines TRBV29-1 with TRBJ2-4; the match to TRBD1 covers 9 bases. Germline CDR1 is SQVTM and CDR2 is ANQGSEA. The CDR3 is 14 amino acids. V lost 6 bases and J lost 1; bases outside the gene matches: 4. DNA of the CDR3: TGCAGCGTAGGACAGGGGAGGGCCAAAAACATTCAGTACTTC. It translates to CSVGQGRAKNIQYF.

The V and J genes are TRBV4-3 and TRBJ2-6; 10 bases match TRBD1. V dropped 1 base and J dropped 0; count of bases not matched to a gene: 6. Germline V gene data show CDR1 as LGHNA and CDR2 as YSLEER. The CDR3 runs to 19 residues. Here the CDR3 reads CASSQGTGGGNSGANVLTF. The CDR3 DNA follows: TGCGCCAGCAGCCAAGGGACAGGGGGTGGGAACTCTGGGGCCAACGTCCTGACTTTC.

This rearrangement joins TRBV10-3 to TRBJ1-2; 10 positions agree with TRBD1. V shed 6 bases, J shed 4 bases, and the junction held 5 bases outside the gene matches. The CDR3 length is 14 residues. In germline, CDR1 is ENHRY, CDR2 SYGVKD. The DNA for the CDR3 is TGTGCCATCAGCGACAGGGGGCACGTCTATGGCTACACCTTC. It codes for CAISDRGHVYGYTF.

V is TRBV29-1 and J is TRBJ2-5; D possibly corresponds to TRBD1 (5 bases). V was trimmed by 7 bases and J by 0 bases, leaving 15 bases between them. This CDR3 is 14 amino acids long. Germline lookup yields CDR1 SQVTM and CDR2 ANQGSEA. Here the CDR3 reads CSALDRNYQETQYF. CDR3 bases: TGCAGCGCCCTAGACAGAAACTACCAAGAGACCCAGTACTTC.

This clone was recorded once. The chain recombines TRBV18 with TRBJ1-4, with TRBD1 matching 9 bases. Germline-derived CDR1 and CDR2 are KGHSH and LQKENI. The CDR3 length is 14 residues. J was trimmed by 4 bases and V by 5 bases; bases with no gene match: 2. The CDR3, as DNA: TGTGCCAGCTCAGCGGGACAGGGTAATGAAAAACTGTTTTTT. Protein product: CASSAGQGNEKLFF. The whole variable domain, remainder taken from reference TRBV18 and TRBJ1-4, is NAGVMQNPRHLVRRRGQEARLRCSPMKGHSHVYWYRQLPEEGLKFMVYLQKENIIDESGMPKERFSAEFPKEGPSILRIQQVVRGDSAAYFCASSAGQGNEKLFFGSGTQLSVL.

The V and J genes are TRBV5-1 and TRBJ2-3, with 10 bases matching TRBD2. The germline V gene encodes CDR1 SGHRS and CDR2 YFSETQ. The CDR3 totals 17 residues. Trimming took 0 bases from V and 5 from J; bases not matched to a gene: 9. CDR3 in amino acids: CASSLVRVAGGIDTQYF. The CDR3 DNA reads as TGCGCCAGCAGCTTGGTGAGGGTAGCGGGGGGTATAGATACGCAGTATTTT.

This clone was seen more than once but under ten times. The chain employs TRBV7-6 and TRBJ2-1, with 14 bases aligning to TRBD2. The germline CDR1 and CDR2 sequences are SGHVS and FNYEAQ. V was pared by 6 bases and J by 6 bases, with 7 bases of the junction left unmatched. This CDR3 spans 16 amino acids. This CDR3 is CASSSRGTSGSNEQFF. DNA for the CDR3: TGTGCCAGCAGTTCTCGAGGGACTAGCGGGAGCAATGAGCAGTTCTTC.

The rearrangement links TRBV28 to TRBJ2-7, with D possibly being TRBD2 (6 bases). Trimming pared 2 bases from V and 0 bases from J, leaving 14 bases between. Germline CDR1 and CDR2: MDHEN and SYDVKM. The CDR3 spans 16 residues. CDR3 sequence reads: CASSLGPVGSSYEQYF. The DNA of the CDR3 is TGTGCCAGCAGTTTAGGCCCCGTCGGGAGCTCCTACGAGCAGTACTTC. Full variable domain (remainder filled in from reference TRBV28 and TRBJ2-7): DVKVTQSSRYLVKRTGEKVFLECVQDMDHENMFWYRQDPGLGLRLIYFSYDVKMKEKGDIPEGYSVSREKKERFSLILESASTNQTSMYLCASSLGPVGSSYEQYFGPGTRLTVT.

V gene TRBV27 combines with J gene TRBJ1-6, with TRBD1 matching 7 bases. V lost 9 bases, J lost 6 bases, and 11 bases stayed unmatched. This CDR3 contains 15 residues. In germline, CDR1 is MNHEY, CDR2 SMNVEV (reference sequence). DNA for the CDR3: TGTGCCAGTCGACCTGGGGGACAGTTTAATTCACCCCTCCACTTT. It codes for CASRPGGQFNSPLHF.

The V call is TRBV19, the J call TRBJ2-5; no definite D call. Looked up from germline, CDR1 is LNHDA and CDR2 is SQIVND (reference sequence). The germline V and J ends were trimmed by 4 bases and 2 bases, with 11 bases remaining between them. CDR3 length: 14 residues. CDR3 DNA: TGTGCCAGTAGTACCTCGACTGAACAAGAGACCCAGTACTTC. It translates to CASSTSTEQETQYF.

The V gene is TRBV11-3, the J gene TRBJ2-3, with a weak D call TRBD2 (5 bases). The CDR3 has 14 amino acids. CDR1 is SGHNT and CDR2 is YENEEA in the germline V gene. V was cut by 1 base and J by 1 base, with 6 bases left in between. The CDR3 DNA reads TGTGCCAGCAGCTTAGGGCGGGGCACAGATACGCAGTATTTT. This gives the protein CASSLGRGTDTQYF. Looking up the rest from reference TRBV11-3 and TRBJ2-3 gives the full variable domain: EAGVVQSPRYKIIEKKQPVAFWCNPISGHNTLYWYLQNLGQGPELLIRYENEEAVDDSQLPKDRFSAERLKGVDSTLKIQPAELGDSAVYLCASSLGRGTDTQYFGPGTRLTVL.

The chain combines TRBV15 with TRBJ1-4, with D tentatively TRBD1 (5 bases). In germline, CDR1 is LNHNV, CDR2 YYDKDF (reference sequence). With 2 bases removed from V and 1 base from J, the gap between germline ends came to 17 bases. This CDR3 is built from 18 residues. The CDR3 is CATSRQGILWGTNEKLFF. CDR3 DNA sequence: TGTGCCACCAGCAGACAGGGAATCTTATGGGGAACTAATGAAAAACTGTTTTTT.

The chain couples TRBV19 to TRBJ1-5, with D tentatively TRBD1 (5 bases). CDR1 LNHDA and CDR2 SQIVND come from the germline V gene (reference sequence). With 3 bases removed from V and 4 bases from J, the gap between germline ends came to 16 bases. The CDR3 length is 16 residues. The DNA of the CDR3 is TGTGCCAGTAGTATTCATTGGGCAGGGAAGAATCAGCCCCAGCATTTT. It yields the protein CASSIHWAGKNQPQHF.

The V and J genes are TRBV19 and TRBJ1-1, with D perhaps matching TRBD1 (5 bases). From germline, CDR1 is LNHDA and CDR2 SQIVND (reference sequence). V lost 5 bases and J 3 bases, leaving 13 bases between the germline ends. This CDR3 comprises 14 residues. CDR3 sequence (DNA): TGTGCCAGTAGTTGGCAGGGAGGGGACACTGAAGCTTTCTTT. It encodes CASSWQGGDTEAFF.

This chain joins TRBV5-8 and TRBJ2-1, with TRBD2 matching over 9 bases. The CDR3 is 15 residues long. From germline, CDR1 is SGHTS and CDR2 YDEGEE. After removal of 1 base from V and 3 bases from J, the junction contained 2 bases not matched to a gene. For the CDR3, the DNA is TGTGCCAGCAGCTTGTTAGCGGGAGTCTACAATGAGCAGTTCTTC. This translates into CASSLLAGVYNEQFF.